The entry below describes one TCR beta chain. Participating donors were healthy, HIV-negative adults free of recent acute infections or vaccinations. All donors were Caucasian adults living in Nashville, Tennessee. The CDR3 spans 14 residues. Deletions cut 4 bases from V and 1 base from J, with 11 bases between. Germline V gene sequence: CDR1 MNHEY, CDR2 SMNVEV (reference sequence). The source of the sample is a study of shared clonotypes between healthy human individuals. Study overall: A donor's plate count was three for CD4 naive and three for CD4 memory; CD8 naive had two and CD8 memory one.

Using immunoSEQ multiplex PCR, the repertoire was profiled, and TCRdb retains in-frame clones only, with some absent. The table has more than 1 million clones, about 84% seen once. The sample comprised memory CD4+ T cells from PBMCs. The subset here: CD45RA-negative fraction. The chain has TRBV27 and TRBJ2-7; D ambiguous. This sequence was found in a man aged 18 to 35 in good health. Some clones in this sample may be carry-over from other donors' samples. In DNA, the CDR3 is TGTGCCAGCAGTTCGCCTACGCTTTCCTACGAGCAGTACTTC. Protein: CASSSPTLSYEQYF.